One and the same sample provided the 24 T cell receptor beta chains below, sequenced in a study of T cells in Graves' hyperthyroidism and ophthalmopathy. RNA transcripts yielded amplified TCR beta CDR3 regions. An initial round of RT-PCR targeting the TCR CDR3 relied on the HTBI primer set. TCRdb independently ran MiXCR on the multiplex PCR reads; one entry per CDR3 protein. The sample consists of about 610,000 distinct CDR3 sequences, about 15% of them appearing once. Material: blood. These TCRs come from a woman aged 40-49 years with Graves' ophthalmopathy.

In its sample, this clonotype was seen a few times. CDR3 sequence: CASSEEDRGGETQYF. The CDR3 DNA reads as TGTGCCAGCAGTGAAGAAGACAGGGGAGGAGAGACCCAGTACTTC. The V gene is TRBV6-1, the J gene TRBJ2-5; 8 bases map to TRBD1. The V gene's germline CDR1 is MNHNS and CDR2 SASEGT. V was pared by 1 base and J by 4 bases, with 5 bases of the junction left unmatched. The CDR3 covers 15 residues.

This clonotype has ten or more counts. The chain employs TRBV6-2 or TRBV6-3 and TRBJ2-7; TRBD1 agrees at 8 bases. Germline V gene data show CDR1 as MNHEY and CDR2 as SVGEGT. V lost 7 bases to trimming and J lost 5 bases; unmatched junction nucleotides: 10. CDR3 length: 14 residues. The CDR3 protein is CASTGRDRRDEQYF. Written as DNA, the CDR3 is TGTGCCAGCACCGGCCGGGACAGGAGGGACGAGCAGTACTTC.

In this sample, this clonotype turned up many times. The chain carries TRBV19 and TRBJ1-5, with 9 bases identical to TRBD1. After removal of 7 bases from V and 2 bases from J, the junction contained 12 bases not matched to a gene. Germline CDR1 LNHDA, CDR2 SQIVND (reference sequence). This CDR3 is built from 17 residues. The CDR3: CASNRRTGESGNQPQHF. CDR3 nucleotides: TGTGCCAGTAACCGACGGACAGGGGAGTCGGGCAATCAGCCCCAGCATTTT.

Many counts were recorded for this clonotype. Written as DNA, the CDR3 is TGTGCCAGCAGCTTGGACATAAGCACCGGGGAGCTGTTTTTT. Its translation: CASSLDISTGELFF. This rearrangement joins TRBV7-9 to TRBJ2-2; TRBD1 is a possible D gene (5 bases). Between the trimmed V and J ends, which lost 3 bases and 4 bases, there was a span of 9 bases. The germline V gene has CDR1 SEHNR and CDR2 FQNEAQ (reference sequence). The CDR3 totals 14 residues.

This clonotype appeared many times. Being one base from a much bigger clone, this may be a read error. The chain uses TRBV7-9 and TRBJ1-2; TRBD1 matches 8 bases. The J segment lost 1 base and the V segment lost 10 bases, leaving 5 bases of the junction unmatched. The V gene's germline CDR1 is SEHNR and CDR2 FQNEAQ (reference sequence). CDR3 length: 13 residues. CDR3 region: CANGQGVNYGYTF. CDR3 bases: TGTGCCAACGGACAGGGAGTTAACTATGGCTACACCTTC.

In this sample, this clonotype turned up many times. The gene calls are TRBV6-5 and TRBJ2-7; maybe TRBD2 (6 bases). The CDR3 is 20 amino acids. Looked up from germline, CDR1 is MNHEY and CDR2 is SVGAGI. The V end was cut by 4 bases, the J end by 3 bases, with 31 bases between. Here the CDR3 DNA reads TGTGCCAGCAGTTCCCAGATCTTAGCGGACCTCGTCGCAGGGCTCTACGAGCAGTACTTC. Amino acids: CASSSQILADLVAGLYEQYF.

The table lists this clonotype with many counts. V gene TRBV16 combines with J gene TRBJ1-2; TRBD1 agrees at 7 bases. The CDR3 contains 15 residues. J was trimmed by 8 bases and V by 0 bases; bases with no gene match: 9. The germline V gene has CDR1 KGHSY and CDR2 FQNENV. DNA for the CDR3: TGTGCCAGCAGCCAATCGAAGGGGGCGTCGGGGGGCTACACCTTC. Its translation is CASSQSKGASGGYTF.

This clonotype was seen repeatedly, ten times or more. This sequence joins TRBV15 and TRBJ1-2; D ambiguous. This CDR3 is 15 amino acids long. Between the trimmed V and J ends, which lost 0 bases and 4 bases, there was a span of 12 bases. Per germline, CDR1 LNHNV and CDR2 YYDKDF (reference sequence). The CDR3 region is CATSRDRGISYGYTF. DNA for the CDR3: TGTGCCACCAGCAGAGATCGAGGCATCTCCTATGGCTACACCTTC.

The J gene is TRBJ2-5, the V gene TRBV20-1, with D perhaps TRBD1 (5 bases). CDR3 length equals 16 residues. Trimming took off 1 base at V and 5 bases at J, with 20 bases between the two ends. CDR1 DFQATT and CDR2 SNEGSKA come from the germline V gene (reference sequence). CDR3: CSARGAGNKREETQYF. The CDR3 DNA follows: TGCAGTGCTAGAGGGGCAGGGAATAAGAGAGAGGAGACCCAGTACTTC.

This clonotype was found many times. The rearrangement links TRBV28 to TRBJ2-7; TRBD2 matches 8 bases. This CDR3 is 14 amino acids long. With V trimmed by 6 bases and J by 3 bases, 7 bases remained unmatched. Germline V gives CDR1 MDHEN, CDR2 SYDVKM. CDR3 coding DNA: TGTGCCAGCAGCGAGCGGGAGCGAGACTACGAGCAGTACTTC. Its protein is CASSERERDYEQYF.

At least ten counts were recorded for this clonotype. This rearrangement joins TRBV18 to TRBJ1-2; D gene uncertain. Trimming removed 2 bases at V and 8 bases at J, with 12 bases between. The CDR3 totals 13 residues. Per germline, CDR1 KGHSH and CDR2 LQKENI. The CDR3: CASSPAQTGGYTF. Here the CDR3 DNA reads TGTGCCAGCTCACCAGCCCAAACCGGGGGCTACACCTTC.

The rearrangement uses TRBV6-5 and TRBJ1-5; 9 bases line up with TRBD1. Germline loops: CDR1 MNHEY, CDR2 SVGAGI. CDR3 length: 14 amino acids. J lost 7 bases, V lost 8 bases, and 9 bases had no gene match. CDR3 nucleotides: TGTGCCAGCGGCTACAGGGGGCAGGGACAGCCCCAGCATTTT. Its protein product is CASGYRGQGQPQHF.

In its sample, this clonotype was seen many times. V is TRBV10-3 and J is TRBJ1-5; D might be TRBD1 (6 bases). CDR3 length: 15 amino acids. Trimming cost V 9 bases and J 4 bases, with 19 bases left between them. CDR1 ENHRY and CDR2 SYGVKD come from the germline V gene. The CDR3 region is CAIREQAGENQPQHF. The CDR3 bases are TGTGCCATTAGAGAACAGGCAGGGGAGAATCAGCCCCAGCATTTT.

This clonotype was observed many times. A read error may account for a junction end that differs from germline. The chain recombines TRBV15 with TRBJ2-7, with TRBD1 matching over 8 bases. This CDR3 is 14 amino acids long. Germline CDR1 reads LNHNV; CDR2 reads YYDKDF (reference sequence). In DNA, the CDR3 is TGTGCCACCGCCCGACAGGGGAGCTCCTACGAGCAGTGCTTC. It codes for CATARQGSSYEQCF.

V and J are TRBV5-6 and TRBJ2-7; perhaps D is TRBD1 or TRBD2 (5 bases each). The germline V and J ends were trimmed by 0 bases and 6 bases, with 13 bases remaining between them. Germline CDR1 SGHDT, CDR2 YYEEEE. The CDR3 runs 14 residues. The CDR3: CASSLGVGGAEQYF. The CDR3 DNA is TGTGCCAGCAGCTTGGGTGTTGGGGGTGCCGAGCAGTACTTC.

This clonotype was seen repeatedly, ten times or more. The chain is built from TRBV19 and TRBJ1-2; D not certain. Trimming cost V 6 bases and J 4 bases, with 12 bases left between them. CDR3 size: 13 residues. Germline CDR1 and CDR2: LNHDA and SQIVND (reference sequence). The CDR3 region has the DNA TGTGCCAGTAGGGGATCAGGTCGCTATGGCTACACCTTC. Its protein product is CASRGSGRYGYTF.

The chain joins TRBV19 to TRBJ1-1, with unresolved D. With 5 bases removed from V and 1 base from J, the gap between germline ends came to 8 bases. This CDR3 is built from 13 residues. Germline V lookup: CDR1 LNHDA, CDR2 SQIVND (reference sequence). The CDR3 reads CASSAAKNTEAFF. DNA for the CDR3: TGTGCCAGTAGTGCAGCGAAGAACACTGAAGCTTTCTTT.

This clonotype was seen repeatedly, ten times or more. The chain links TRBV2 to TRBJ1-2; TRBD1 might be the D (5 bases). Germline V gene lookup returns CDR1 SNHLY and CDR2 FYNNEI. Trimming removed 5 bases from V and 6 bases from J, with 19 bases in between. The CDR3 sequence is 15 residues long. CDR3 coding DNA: TGTGCCAGCAGTACCGGGCAGGGCCTTCGGAATGGCTACACCTTC. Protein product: CASSTGQGLRNGYTF.

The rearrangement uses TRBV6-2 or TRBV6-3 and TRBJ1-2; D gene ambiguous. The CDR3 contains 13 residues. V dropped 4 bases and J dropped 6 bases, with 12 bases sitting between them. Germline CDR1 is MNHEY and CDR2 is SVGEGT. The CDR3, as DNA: TGTGCCAGCAGTTTGAAAGTGGTAAATGGCTACACCTTC. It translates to CASSLKVVNGYTF.

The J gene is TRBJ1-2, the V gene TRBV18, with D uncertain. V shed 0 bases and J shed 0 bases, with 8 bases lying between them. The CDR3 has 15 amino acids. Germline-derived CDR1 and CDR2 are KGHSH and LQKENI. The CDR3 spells CASSPPRGSNYGYTF. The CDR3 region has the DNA TGTGCCAGCTCACCACCCCGCGGCTCTAACTATGGCTACACCTTC.

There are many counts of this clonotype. CDR3 amino acids: CASSTTSDSNQPQHF. Written as DNA, the CDR3 is TGTGCCAGTAGTACCACCTCAGATAGCAATCAGCCCCAGCATTTT. The rearrangement uses TRBV19 and TRBJ1-5; D remains ambiguous. CDR1 and CDR2 from the germline V gene are LNHDA and SQIVND (reference sequence). This CDR3 is 15 amino acids long. Deletions cut 4 bases from V and 0 bases from J, with 10 bases between. Based on the CDR3 plus reference TRBV19 and TRBJ1-5, the full variable domain is DGGITQSPKYLFRKEGQNVTLSCEQNLNHDAMYWYRQDPGQGLRLIYYSQIVNDFQKGDIAEGYSVSREKKESFPLTVTSAQKNPTAFYLCASSTTSDSNQPQHFGDGTRLSIL.

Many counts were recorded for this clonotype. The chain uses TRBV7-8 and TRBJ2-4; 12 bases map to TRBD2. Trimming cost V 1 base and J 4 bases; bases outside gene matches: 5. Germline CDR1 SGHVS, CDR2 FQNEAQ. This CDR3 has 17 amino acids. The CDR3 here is CASSLVGTSGRKNIQYF. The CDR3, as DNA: TGTGCCAGCAGCTTAGTTGGGACTAGCGGGCGTAAAAACATTCAGTACTTC.

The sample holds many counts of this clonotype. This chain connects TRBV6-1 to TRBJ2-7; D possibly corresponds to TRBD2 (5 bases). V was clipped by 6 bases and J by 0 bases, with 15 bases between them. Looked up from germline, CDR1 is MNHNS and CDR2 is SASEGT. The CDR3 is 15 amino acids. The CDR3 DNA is TGTGCCAGCAGGTTGAGGGCCCCGAGCTCCTACGAGCAGTACTTC. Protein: CASRLRAPSSYEQYF.

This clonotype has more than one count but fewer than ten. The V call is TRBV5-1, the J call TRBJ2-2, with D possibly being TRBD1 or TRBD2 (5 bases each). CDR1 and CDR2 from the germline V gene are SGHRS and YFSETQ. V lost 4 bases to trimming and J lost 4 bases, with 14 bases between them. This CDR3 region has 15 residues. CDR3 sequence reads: CASSRGPRGTGELFF. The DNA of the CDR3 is TGCGCCAGCAGCCGGGGCCCTCGCGGCACCGGGGAGCTGTTTTTT.